The 12 T cell receptor beta chains reported below all come from one sample, sequenced in a study of cytomegalovirus exposure and HLA in healthy donors (dated by TCRdb to about 2017). Libraries came from the immunoSEQ multiplex PCR assay. For the multiplex PCR, a mixture combining 60 forward primers for TCR Vbeta segments and 13 reverse primers for TCR Jbeta segments was used. The table comes from immuneACCESS by way of TCRdb, which keeps in-frame sequences with V and J called. Part of the clones is missing from these tables; in studies checked, under half for an unresolved V gene and the rest for unknown reasons. This sample lists under 200,000 clones; over 65% were detected once. Together, the top ten hold 3.1% of the sample. The material sequenced was PBMCs. The receptors here all came from a woman between 40 and 50 years old in good health and CMV-seronegative.

The chain links TRBV6-5 to TRBJ1-3; D might be TRBD1 (5 bases). The germline gives CDR1 MNHEY, CDR2 SVGAGI. Between the trimmed V and J ends, which lost 5 bases and 8 bases, there was a span of 13 bases. The CDR3 covers 13 residues. The CDR3 here is CASSLSGLHTIYF. In nucleotides, the CDR3 is TGTGCCAGCAGTCTATCAGGGCTACACACCATATATTTT.

This clone has only one observation. The chain joins TRBV18 to TRBJ2-2; no clear D. V was pared by 5 bases and J by 5 bases, with 6 bases between. CDR3 size: 12 residues. Germline CDR1 is KGHSH and CDR2 is LQKENI. This CDR3 is CASSTVTGELFF. DNA for the CDR3: TGTGCCAGCTCAACTGTTACCGGGGAGCTGTTTTTT.

The chain joins TRBV19 to TRBJ1-5, with 7 bases fitting TRBD1. Germline values: CDR1 LNHDA, CDR2 SQIVND (reference sequence). The V gene end was trimmed by 6 bases and the J gene end by 3 bases; junction bases not matched to a gene: 5. This CDR3 is built from 14 residues. As DNA, the CDR3 is TGTGCCAGTAGACGGGGACAGATCAATCAGCCCCAGCATTTT. This translates into CASRRGQINQPQHF.

The chain joins TRBV6-5 to TRBJ1-3, with TRBD1 identical over 9 bases. V dropped 6 bases and J dropped 4; count of bases not matched to a gene: 7. This CDR3 region has 15 residues. The germline V gene has CDR1 MNHEY and CDR2 SVGAGI. The CDR3 DNA reads as TGTGCCAGCAGCCCCGACAGGGGGAACGGAAACACCATATATTTT. Protein product: CASSPDRGNGNTIYF.

The chain employs TRBV5-6 and TRBJ2-1, with 9 positions matching TRBD2. The CDR3 sequence is 15 residues long. The trim removed 4 bases at V and 0 bases at J, leaving 2 bases unmatched. The V gene's germline CDR1 is SGHDT and CDR2 YYEEEE. CDR3 DNA sequence: TGTGCCAGCAGCCTTAGCGGGGGCTCCTACAATGAGCAGTTCTTC. Protein product: CASSLSGGSYNEQFF.

This clone was detected once. The CDR3 DNA reads as TGTGCCAGCAGCTCTTACAGGAAAATGAACACTGAAGCTTTCTTT. It specifies CASSSYRKMNTEAFF. The chain recombines TRBV11-2 with TRBJ1-1, with a possible D match to TRBD1 (5 bases). The V gene lost 4 bases and the J gene lost 0 bases, with 12 bases spanning the gap. Germline V CDR1 and CDR2: SGHAT, FQNNGV. The CDR3 is 15 residues long.

The chain employs TRBV6-5 and TRBJ1-5; perhaps TRBD1 as D (5 bases). CDR1 is MNHEY and CDR2 is SVGAGI in the germline V gene. V was trimmed by 6 bases and J by 0 bases, leaving 12 bases between them. The CDR3 consists of 15 residues. CDR3 region: CASRLGHLSNQPQHF. The CDR3 DNA is TGTGCCAGCAGACTCGGACACCTTAGCAATCAGCCCCAGCATTTT.

This chain uses TRBV11-3 with TRBJ2-7; the match to TRBD2 covers 9 bases. Germline assignment: CDR1 SGHNT and CDR2 YENEEA. The CDR3 is made up of 13 amino acids. The J segment lost 7 bases and the V segment lost 3 bases, leaving 4 bases of the junction unmatched. The CDR3 sequence is CASSFLAGTEQYF. CDR3 DNA sequence: TGTGCCAGCAGCTTCCTAGCGGGGACTGAGCAGTACTTC.

This chain joins TRBV6-5 and TRBJ1-2; unclear D gene. Per germline, CDR1 MNHEY and CDR2 SVGAGI. The CDR3 spans 14 residues. Between the trimmed V and J ends, which lost 0 bases and 4 bases, there was a span of 9 bases. The CDR3 reads CASSYSAVSYGYTF. CDR3 nucleotides: TGTGCCAGCAGTTACTCGGCAGTCTCCTATGGCTACACCTTC.

This clone has more than one count but fewer than ten. The DNA for the CDR3 is TGCGCCAGCAGCCAGGTCTTTAGGGGGCCGAACACTGAAGCTTTCTTT. Its translation: CASSQVFRGPNTEAFF. The chain links TRBV4-1 to TRBJ1-1; TRBD1 matches 7 bases. CDR3 length: 16 amino acids. Per germline, CDR1 MGHRA and CDR2 YSYEKL. With 3 bases clipped from V and 1 base from J, the junction kept 8 bases outside the gene matches.

The CDR3 DNA follows: TGCGCCACCGGCCCAGGACAGGGAGATGGCTACACCTTC. This encodes CATGPGQGDGYTF. This chain connects TRBV5-1 to TRBJ1-2; 8 positions match TRBD1. J gave up 6 bases and V 9 bases, and 10 bases lay outside the gene matches. Germline CDR1 reads SGHRS; CDR2 reads YFSETQ. The CDR3 totals 13 residues.

Worth noting for this clone: The junction shows a germline mismatch at one end, possibly a read error. The same CDR3 can be traced to other DNA sequences in this sample. The chain is built from TRBV13 and TRBJ1-2, with D unclear. Germline CDR1 is PRHDT and CDR2 is FYEKMQ (reference sequence). CDR3 length: 13 amino acids. The chain's CDR3 is CASSLVANYGYTF. DNA of the CDR3: TGTGCCAGCAGCTTAGTCGCTAACTATGGTTACACCTTC.